The 24 T cell receptor beta chains reported below all come from one sample, sequenced in a study of spatial heterogeneity in lung cancer. TCRdb independently ran MiXCR on the 5' RACE reads; one entry per CDR3 protein. The sample carries about 120,000 distinct CDR3 sequences, 12% recorded once. Regarding time point: blood at routine non-recurrence follow-up after resection. The input material, whole RNA from tumor, nontumor lung or frozen PBMC, was sequenced unsorted. The specimen comprised PBMCs, sampled at follow-up. The receptors were gathered from a male donor with early-stage non-small cell lung cancer.

There are many counts of this clonotype. The V gene is TRBV3-1, the J gene TRBJ2-6; D uncertain. The CDR3 runs to 15 residues. Trimming cost V 3 bases and J 0 bases, with 6 bases left between them. Germline V CDR1 and CDR2: LGHDT, YNNKEL (reference sequence). In DNA, the CDR3 is TGTGCCAGCAGCCAGGGCTTCTCTGGGGCCAACGTCCTGACTTTC. Its translation is CASSQGFSGANVLTF.

This clonotype was seen ten or more times. This rearrangement joins TRBV21-1 to TRBJ1-1. TRBV21-1 is reported as a pseudogene. This CDR3 is 17 amino acids long. The CDR3 protein is CASSKGQPDLDRTEAFF. In DNA form, the CDR3 reads TGTGCCAGCAGCAAAGGGCAGCCCGACCTTGATCGCACTGAAGCTTTCTTT.

In its sample, this clonotype was seen a few times. The chain has TRBV6-5 and TRBJ1-1; D call uncertain. Trimming took 3 bases from V and 7 from J, leaving 9 bases between them. There are 12 residues in the CDR3. CDR1 is MNHEY, CDR2 SVGAGI, per germline. CDR3 nucleotides: TGTGCCAGCAGTTATGTCCAAGGTGAAGCTTTCTTT. It codes for CASSYVQGEAFF.

This clonotype was recorded many times. This chain connects TRBV27 to TRBJ1-3; tentative D call: TRBD1 (6 bases). Trimming took off 3 bases at V and 2 bases at J, with 8 bases between the two ends. There are 14 residues in the CDR3. Germline loops: CDR1 MNHEY, CDR2 SMNVEV (reference sequence). The CDR3 DNA sequence: TGTGCCAGCAGTTTCAGGGGCGCTGGAAACACCATATATTTT. Translating gives CASSFRGAGNTIYF.

The chain employs TRBV5-1 and TRBJ2-3, with D maybe TRBD2 (5 bases). Germline V gives CDR1 SGHRS, CDR2 YFSETQ. This CDR3 has 17 residues. Trimming removed 0 bases from V and 4 bases from J, with 18 bases in between. DNA of the CDR3: TGCGCCAGCAGCTTGGGGACCACTAGTGATTTTTCAGATACGCAGTATTTT. This codes for CASSLGTTSDFSDTQYF.

This clonotype has just a few counts. This chain connects TRBV28 to TRBJ2-7; weak D call: TRBD2 (5 bases). The V and J ends lost 10 bases and 3 bases respectively, with 16 bases between them. Germline CDR1 and CDR2: MDHEN and SYDVKM. CDR3 length: 13 residues. CDR3 coding DNA: TGTGCCACCAAATCTGGACTGTACTACGAGCAGTACTTC. Translation gives CATKSGLYYEQYF.

This clonotype was recorded a few times. The J gene is TRBJ2-3, the V gene TRBV20-1; maybe TRBD1 (6 bases). V lost 0 bases and J 2 bases, leaving 12 bases between the germline ends. Germline CDR1 reads DFQATT; CDR2 reads SNEGSKA (reference sequence). This CDR3 has 15 amino acids. The CDR3 region has the DNA TGCAGTGCTAGAGATCGCGGACAGATCACAGATACGCAGTATTTT. Its translation: CSARDRGQITDTQYF.

This rearrangement joins TRBV19 to TRBJ2-1; 9 nucleotides align to TRBD1. V trimming: 6 bases; J trimming: 12 bases; junction bases outside the gene matches: 15. CDR1 and CDR2 (germline): LNHDA, SQIVND (reference sequence). The CDR3 is 15 amino acids. The CDR3 nucleotides are TGTGCCAGTAGCGATCTCAGGACAGGGGATTTAGGGCAGTTCTTC. Residues: CASSDLRTGDLGQFF.

This clonotype was seen repeatedly, ten times or more. The CDR3 loop is CASSVRMDTEAFF. The CDR3 DNA reads TGCGCCAGCAGTGTCAGGATGGACACTGAAGCTTTCTTT. The chain uses TRBV5-1 and TRBJ1-1, with D unresolved. The CDR3 has 13 residues. Trimming removed 5 bases from V and 3 bases from J, with 11 bases in between. Germline CDR1 is SGHRS and CDR2 is YFSETQ.

This clonotype was seen only a few times. V gene TRBV2 combines with J gene TRBJ1-5, with D maybe TRBD1 (5 bases). Germline values: CDR1 SNHLY, CDR2 FYNNEI. The CDR3 spans 16 residues. Trimming took off 6 bases at V and 0 bases at J, with 15 bases between the two ends. DNA of the CDR3: TGTGCCAGCAGAAAAGAAGGAGGGGATAGCAATCAGCCCCAGCATTTT. This codes for CASRKEGGDSNQPQHF.

This chain uses TRBV29-1 with TRBJ2-7; D call uncertain. V lost 5 bases to trimming and J lost 6 bases, with 11 bases between them. Germline V gene data show CDR1 as SQVTM and CDR2 as ANQGSEA. CDR3 length: 11 amino acids. DNA for the CDR3: TGCAGCGTTATCTCGAGTTTCGAGCAGTACTTC. Encoded protein: CSVISSFEQYF.

Only a few counts were recorded for this clonotype. The chain couples TRBV6-6 to TRBJ1-4; D gene uncertain. Germline V CDR1 and CDR2: MNHNY, SVGAGI (reference sequence). V was clipped by 6 bases and J by 4 bases, with 12 bases between them. This CDR3 is built from 14 residues. The CDR3 DNA follows: TGTGCCAGCAGCTGGGTCACCGATAATGAAAAACTGTTTTTT. Its protein is CASSWVTDNEKLFF.

This clonotype came up many times. The V call is TRBV4-1, the J call TRBJ1-2; 9 bases align to TRBD1. Germline V CDR1 and CDR2: MGHRA, YSYEKL. The CDR3 spans 20 residues. Trimming removed 3 bases from V and 6 bases from J; junction bases left unmatched: 23. CDR3 nucleotide sequence: TGCGCCAGCAGCCAGGCGGCCTCCGGGACAGGGATGCGAATGCTGGATGGCTACACCTTC. Its translation is CASSQAASGTGMRMLDGYTF.

This clonotype was picked up a small number of times. V and J are TRBV5-1 and TRBJ2-6, with TRBD2 as a possible D gene (5 bases). This CDR3 spans 17 amino acids. V was pared by 1 base and J by 0 bases, with 11 bases between. Germline-derived CDR1 and CDR2 are SGHRS and YFSETQ. CDR3 DNA sequence: TGCGCCAGCAGCTTGACGAGGGCCCCCTCTGGGGCCAACGTCCTGACTTTC. Translation: CASSLTRAPSGANVLTF.

This chain links TRBV4-2 with TRBJ2-5; 7 bases agree with TRBD2. The CDR3 is 15 residues long. V was pared by 1 base and J by 2 bases, with 4 bases of the junction left unmatched. From germline, CDR1 is LGHNA and CDR2 YNFKEQ. The CDR3 here is CASSQGGGPQETQYF. DNA of the CDR3: TGTGCCAGCAGCCAAGGGGGGGGTCCACAAGAGACCCAGTACTTC.

This clonotype was counted a few times. The gene calls are TRBV12-3 or TRBV12-4 and TRBJ2-2; 10 nucleotides align to TRBD1. V shed 5 bases, J shed 7 bases, and the junction held 4 bases outside the gene matches. The CDR3 runs to 14 residues. CDR3 in DNA: TGTGCCAGCAGTAGACAGGGGGCCGGCGGGGAGCTGTTTTTT. This sequence encodes CASSRQGAGGELFF.

This clonotype was detected ten times or more. The chain joins TRBV24-1 to TRBJ2-1; perhaps TRBD1 as D (6 bases). Per the germline V gene, CDR1 is KGHDR and CDR2 is SFDVKD. V lost 3 bases, J lost 9 bases, and 14 bases lay in between. The CDR3 runs 14 residues. The CDR3 coding sequence is TGTGCCACCAGTGATCCAGCAGGGGCTGGTGAGCAGTTCTTC. Translated: CATSDPAGAGEQFF.

This clonotype was counted only a few times. The chain couples TRBV27 to TRBJ1-4; D uncertain. Trimming cost V 3 bases and J 7 bases, with 6 bases left between them. The CDR3 is 12 amino acids. From germline, CDR1 is MNHEY and CDR2 SMNVEV (reference sequence). The CDR3 DNA reads as TGTGCCAGCAGTTTCCTCGGTGAAAAACTGTTTTTT. This encodes CASSFLGEKLFF.

This clonotype appeared many times. The genes are TRBV23-1 and TRBJ2-7; maybe TRBD2 (5 bases). TRBV23-1 is recorded as an ORF, its role being uncertain. With 5 bases removed from V and 1 base from J, the gap between germline ends came to 12 bases. CDR3 length equals 14 residues. Here the CDR3 DNA reads TGCGCCAGCAGTTTGGACTCGGGGTCCTACGAGCAGTACTTC. Translation gives CASSLDSGSYEQYF.

This clonotype has more than one count but fewer than ten. The rearrangement joins TRBV27 to TRBJ2-3, with TRBD2 identical over 13 bases. This CDR3 contains 17 residues. The V gene's germline CDR1 is MNHEY and CDR2 SMNVEV (reference sequence). J lost 0 bases, V lost 4 bases, and 4 bases had no gene match. CDR3 region: CASSSVTSGGSTDTQYF. For the CDR3, the DNA is TGTGCCAGCAGTTCTGTGACTAGCGGGGGGAGCACAGATACGCAGTATTTT.

V and J are TRBV6-5 and TRBJ2-5; D not resolved. V was shortened by 0 bases and J by 3 bases, with 11 bases between the two germline ends. The CDR3 is 15 amino acids. CDR1 MNHEY and CDR2 SVGAGI come from the germline V gene. CDR3 DNA: TGTGCCAGCAGTTACTCTAGGCCCCCCAAAGAGACCCAGTACTTC. Translating gives CASSYSRPPKETQYF.

A few counts support this clonotype. The chain joins TRBV27 to TRBJ1-1; D is perhaps TRBD1 (6 bases). There are 14 residues in the CDR3. Trimming removed 2 bases at V and 5 bases at J, with 12 bases between. CDR1 is MNHEY and CDR2 is SMNVEV in the germline V gene (reference sequence). The DNA for the CDR3 is TGTGCCAGCAGTTTACGTCAGGGGTTAACTGAAGCTTTCTTT. Protein sequence: CASSLRQGLTEAFF.

This clonotype came up many times. The chain combines TRBV12-3 or TRBV12-4 with TRBJ1-6; D call uncertain. V lost 8 bases and J lost 7, with 15 bases in between. This CDR3 contains 14 residues. The CDR3 reads CASGSMGINSPLHF. In nucleotides, the CDR3 is TGTGCCAGCGGGTCAATGGGGATAAATTCACCCCTCCACTTT.

The table lists this clonotype with many counts. The junction does not match germline at one end; this may be a read error. This chain uses TRBV7-7 with TRBJ2-7; 7 bases are shared with TRBD1. Germline loops: CDR1 SSHAT, CDR2 FNYEAQ (reference sequence). The CDR3 contains 15 residues. The CDR3 DNA reads TGTGCTAGCAGCTACCCGGACAGGCTCTCCTACGAGCAGTACTTC. Amino acids: CASSYPDRLSYEQYF.